The entry below describes one T cell receptor beta chain. Its antigen target is currently unknown. Base qualities are not provided; no much larger clone lies one nucleotide away. Preparation of the library involved the immunoSEQ multiplex PCR assay. The clones in this table, taken by TCRdb from immuneACCESS, are in-frame only. Not every clone is retained; where verified, under half of the shortfall comes from an unresolved V gene, and the cause of the rest is unknown. Within this sample are 90,000 to 120,000 clones, with approximately 80% of them counted one time only. The ten largest make up 6.3% of the sample. This specimen belongs to a study of PD-1 blockade in mismatch repair-deficient tumors (dated by TCRdb to about 2017). About the study as a whole: Between late 2013 and late 2016, roughly 78 consecutive patients with approximately 12 mismatch repair-deficient cancer types, all previously treated and progressing, were enrolled in the trial. Tumor-associated T cell clones were tracked in the peripheral blood of patients responding to PD-1 blockade by deep sequencing of TCR CDR3 regions.

What the research found in general, with its limitations: Tumor-resident clones, often undetectable in blood before treatment, expanded rapidly after pembrolizumab and then contracted, generally before radiologic responses.

Mismatch repair deficiency in every enrolled patient was established by polymerase chain reaction or immunohistochemistry. TCR sequencing was carried out for a few patients who responded to pembrolizumab therapy. In the phase II trial, pembrolizumab PD-1 blockade was tested prospectively in advanced mismatch repair-deficient cancers, no matter which tissue of origin the cancers came from. Serial peripheral blood T cell samples were collected before and at multiple times after starting PD-1 blockade. Blood sampling time points were reported as weeks after the first dose of pembrolizumab. Spanning cysteine to phenylalanine, the CDR3 consists of 12 amino acids. The sequence is cut down to CDR3 DNA, 36 bases in frame from base 1. Taken from the germline V gene, the CDR1 and CDR2 loops are SQVTM and ANQGSEA. V loses 4 bases, J loses 5 bases, and the germline ends lie 11 bases apart.

The starting material was peripheral blood, obtained about 33 weeks after starting pembrolizumab. This chain joins TRBV29-1 to TRBJ1-1; D gene: possibly TRBD1, on 6 matching bases. This receptor was obtained from an adult with mismatch repair-deficient cancer. The DNA sequence reads TGCAGCGTTGGAACAGGGTTGACTGAAGCTTTCTTT. It encodes CSVGTGLTEAFF.